The 20 T cell receptor beta chains presented below share a single source sample, sequenced in a study of control samples from healthy donors and cancer patients. Repertoires were generated with immunoSEQ multiplex PCR, while TCRdb's copy carries only in-frame clones and drops some. The sample yields 250,000 to 300,000 clones, approximately 80% seen once. The specimen sequenced was PBMCs. The receptors were gathered from a woman aged 55-69 years with lung cancer.

The rearrangement joins TRBV2 to TRBJ1-2; D is unresolved. The V gene lost 7 bases and the J gene lost 8 bases, with 17 bases spanning the gap. The CDR3 is 13 residues long. CDR1 SNHLY and CDR2 FYNNEI come from the germline V gene. CDR3 residues: CASTEWLVGGYTF. DNA of the CDR3: TGTGCCAGCACCGAATGGTTGGTCGGGGGCTACACCTTC.

As to this clone: Relative to the germline gene, one junction end is altered; a read error may explain this. The chain combines TRBV19 with TRBJ1-2; 8 bases match TRBD1. Germline V gene sequence: CDR1 LNHDA, CDR2 SQIVND (reference sequence). CDR3 size: 12 residues. CDR3 sequence: CASAQGAPPYYF. CDR3 DNA: TGTGCCAGTGCTCAGGGGGCGCCCCCTTACTACTTC. Looking up the rest from reference TRBV19 and TRBJ1-2 gives the full variable domain: DGGITQSPKYLFRKEGQNVTLSCEQNLNHDAMYWYRQDPGQGLRLIYYSQIVNDFQKGDIAEGYSVSREKKESFPLTVTSAQKNPTAFYLCASAQGAPPYYFGSGTRLTVV.

V gene TRBV5-4 combines with J gene TRBJ1-2; 11 nucleotides match TRBD1. Germline CDR1 and CDR2: SGHNT and YYREEE (reference sequence). V was clipped by 4 bases and J by 6 bases; unmatched bases: 14. CDR3 size: 17 residues. The CDR3 region has the DNA TGTGCCAGCAGCCCCCGGGGTGGGACAGGGGGAAAGGATGGCTACACCTTC. Its protein is CASSPRGGTGGKDGYTF. Full variable domain (rest looked up from reference TRBV5-4 and TRBJ1-2): ETGVTQSPTHLIKTRGQQVTLRCSSQSGHNTVSWYQQALGQGPQFIFQYYREEENGRGNFPPRFSGLQFPNYSSELNVNALELDDSALYLCASSPRGGTGGKDGYTFGSGTRLTVV.

The chain is built from TRBV9 and TRBJ2-2; 9 bases agree with TRBD1. The CDR3 is 16 residues long. J lost 3 bases, V lost 3 bases, and 6 bases had no gene match. In germline, CDR1 is SGDLS, CDR2 YYNGEE. Here the CDR3 DNA reads TGTGCCAGCAGCGCCCGCCGGGACAGGGACACCGGGGAGCTGTTTTTT. It is translated as CASSARRDRDTGELFF.

The chain joins TRBV9 to TRBJ2-7; perhaps TRBD2 as D (5 bases). The CDR3 is 16 amino acids. CDR1 is SGDLS, CDR2 YYNGEE, per germline. The ends were cut back, 0 bases at V and 6 bases at J, with 19 bases in the middle. The chain's CDR3 is CASSVGRSGPEGEQYF. CDR3 DNA sequence: TGTGCCAGCAGCGTAGGACGTTCCGGCCCCGAGGGCGAGCAGTACTTC.

This chain links TRBV2 with TRBJ2-2, with D perhaps TRBD1 (7 bases). Germline lookup yields CDR1 SNHLY and CDR2 FYNNEI. This CDR3 contains 15 residues. Trimming removed 6 bases from V and 4 bases from J, with 15 bases in between. This CDR3 is CASRRGQGGTGELFF. In nucleotides, the CDR3 is TGTGCCAGCAGGAGGGGGCAGGGAGGCACCGGGGAGCTGTTTTTT.

The chain couples TRBV7-3 to TRBJ2-7, with 12 bases lining up with TRBD2. Per germline, CDR1 SGHTA and CDR2 FQGTGA. V shed 2 bases, J shed 3 bases, and the junction held 11 bases outside the gene matches. The CDR3 covers 18 residues. CDR3 in amino acids: CASSLRWLAGGPNYEQYF. Here the CDR3 DNA reads TGTGCCAGCAGCTTACGTTGGCTAGCGGGAGGGCCAAACTACGAGCAGTACTTC.

J is TRBJ2-7 and V is TRBV15, with 10 bases matching TRBD2. This CDR3 is 16 amino acids long. With 3 bases clipped from V and 6 bases from J, the junction kept 11 bases outside the gene matches. Looked up from germline, CDR1 is LNHNV and CDR2 is YYDKDF (reference sequence). The CDR3 loop reads CATSRDYSSGSGEQYF. In DNA form, the CDR3 reads TGTGCCACCAGCAGGGATTACTCTAGCGGGAGTGGCGAGCAGTACTTC.

The chain carries TRBV7-9 and TRBJ1-5, with 7 bases lining up with TRBD1. Germline V CDR1 and CDR2: SEHNR, FQNEAQ (reference sequence). The CDR3 length is 15 residues. Trimming at V came to 5 bases and at J to 2 bases, leaving 6 bases not matched to a gene. This CDR3 reads CASSPTGTGNQPQHF. In DNA form, the CDR3 reads TGTGCCAGCAGCCCGACCGGGACAGGCAATCAGCCCCAGCATTTT.

The gene calls are TRBV5-1 and TRBJ1-3, with 9 bases matching TRBD1. J gave up 4 bases and V 0 bases, and 5 bases lay outside the gene matches. Germline-derived CDR1 and CDR2 are SGHRS and YFSETQ. The CDR3 is 16 amino acids. The CDR3 sequence is CASSLAGTGLGNTIYF. The CDR3 nucleotides read TGCGCCAGCAGCTTGGCCGGGACAGGGTTAGGAAACACCATATATTTT.

This clone was observed once. V gene TRBV18 combines with J gene TRBJ1-3; D might be TRBD1 (5 bases). CDR1 is KGHSH and CDR2 is LQKENI in the germline V gene. The CDR3 extends over 14 amino acids. V shed 6 bases and J shed 3 bases, with 12 bases lying between them. The CDR3 DNA reads TGTGCCAGCTCCCCGGCAGGGTATGGAAACACCATATATTTT. Protein sequence: CASSPAGYGNTIYF.

J is TRBJ2-7 and V is TRBV3-1 (or the pseudogene TRBV3-2); D call uncertain. The CDR3 consists of 15 residues. CDR1 is LGHDT and CDR2 is YNNKEL in the germline V gene (reference sequence). Trimming removed 1 base at V and 4 bases at J, with 14 bases between. CDR3 loop: CASSQGFGVGYEQYF. The CDR3 DNA sequence: TGTGCCAGCAGCCAAGGGTTTGGTGTTGGGTACGAGCAGTACTTC.

This sequence joins TRBV27 and TRBJ1-2; D is perhaps TRBD1 (5 bases). Germline assignment: CDR1 MNHEY and CDR2 SMNVEV (reference sequence). The V gene lost 4 bases and the J gene lost 4 bases, with 16 bases spanning the gap. The CDR3 consists of 15 residues. CDR3 loop: CASSSGARGVYGYTF. DNA of the CDR3: TGTGCCAGCAGTTCGGGTGCTCGGGGGGTCTATGGCTACACCTTC.

This clone was picked up a small number of times. V and J are TRBV27 and TRBJ2-5; the D gene could be TRBD1 or TRBD2 (7 bases each). CDR3 length equals 16 residues. Trimming took 0 bases from V and 3 from J, leaving 14 bases between them. Germline V gene data show CDR1 as MNHEY and CDR2 as SMNVEV (reference sequence). This CDR3 is CASSLSGRGREETQYF. CDR3 sequence (DNA): TGTGCCAGCAGTTTATCGGGCAGGGGGAGGGAAGAGACCCAGTACTTC.

This clone was found once. The rearrangement uses TRBV28 and TRBJ2-5, with a tentative D call TRBD1 (6 bases). The CDR3 contains 15 residues. Germline CDR1 MDHEN, CDR2 SYDVKM. Trimming took 4 bases from V and 2 from J, leaving 14 bases between them. CDR3 sequence reads: CASSSRTGFQETQYF. DNA of the CDR3: TGTGCCAGCAGTTCGAGAACAGGGTTTCAAGAGACCCAGTACTTC.

The rearrangement links TRBV7-9 to TRBJ1-5; the D is unclear. The germline CDR1 and CDR2 sequences are SEHNR and FQNEAQ (reference sequence). V lost 5 bases, J lost 9 bases, and 17 bases lay in between. There are 14 residues in the CDR3. For the CDR3, the DNA is TGTGCCAGCAGCCCGGCACTTGGGCAAGGGCCCCAGCATTTT. Translation gives CASSPALGQGPQHF. Filled out from reference TRBV7-9 and TRBJ1-5, the complete variable domain reads DTGVSQNPRHKITKRGQNVTFRCDPISEHNRLYWYRQTLGQGPEFLTYFQNEAQLEKSRLLSDRFSAERPKGSFSTLEIQRTEQGDSAMYLCASSPALGQGPQHFGDGTRLSIL.

This chain uses TRBV2 with TRBJ1-4, with 7 bases lining up with TRBD1. The germline CDR1 and CDR2 sequences are SNHLY and FYNNEI. The CDR3 totals 14 residues. V lost 7 bases and J lost 10; bases outside the gene matches: 12. The CDR3 here is CASTPQGVKAKLFF. The CDR3 coding sequence is TGTGCCAGCACCCCTCAGGGGGTAAAGGCAAAACTGTTTTTT.

Here the CDR3 reads CASFTGPAAQETQYF. DNA for the CDR3: TGCGCCAGCTTCACCGGGCCCGCCGCCCAAGAGACCCAGTACTTC. V is TRBV5-1 and J is TRBJ2-5; D is undetermined. This CDR3 has 15 residues. Germline loops: CDR1 SGHRS, CDR2 YFSETQ. V lost 7 bases to trimming and J lost 1 base, with 17 bases between them.

This clone was picked up one time. The chain has TRBV27 and TRBJ1-2; no firm D call. This CDR3 is 15 amino acids long. Germline V gives CDR1 MNHEY, CDR2 SMNVEV (reference sequence). V was shortened by 4 bases and J by 0 bases, with 12 bases between the two germline ends. This CDR3 is CASSYYMETNYGYTF. The CDR3 bases are TGTGCCAGCAGTTACTACATGGAGACTAACTATGGCTACACCTTC.

The rearrangement uses TRBV15 and TRBJ1-5; possible D gene TRBD1, 6 bases. Germline CDR1 and CDR2: LNHNV and YYDKDF (reference sequence). This CDR3 has 15 amino acids. Trimming removed 0 bases at V and 8 bases at J, with 14 bases between. DNA of the CDR3: TGTGCCACCAGCAGAGATAGGGGGATCGTAGAGCCCCAGCATTTT. Protein: CATSRDRGIVEPQHF.